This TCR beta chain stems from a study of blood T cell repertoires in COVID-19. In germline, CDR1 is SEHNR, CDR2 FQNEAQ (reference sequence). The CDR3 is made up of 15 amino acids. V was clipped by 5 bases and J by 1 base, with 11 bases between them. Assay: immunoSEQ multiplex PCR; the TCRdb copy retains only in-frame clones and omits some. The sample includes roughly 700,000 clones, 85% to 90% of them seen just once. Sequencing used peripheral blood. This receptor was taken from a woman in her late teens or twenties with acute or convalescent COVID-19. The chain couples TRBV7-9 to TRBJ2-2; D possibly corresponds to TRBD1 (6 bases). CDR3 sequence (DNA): TGTGCCAGCAGCCTCTCGGGACAGAACACCGGGGAGCTGTTTTTT. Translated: CASSLSGQNTGELFF.